This T cell receptor beta chain was sequenced in a study of cytomegalovirus exposure and HLA in healthy donors. This PCR relied on a set of 60 Vbeta primers and 13 Jbeta primers. Sequencing used immunoSEQ multiplex PCR; TCRdb keeps in-frame clones, though not all of them. The sample has fewer than 200,000 clones; roughly 80% are singletons. This TCR derives from a man aged 18 to 29 in good health and CMV-seropositive. The source material was PBMCs.

The CDR3 nucleotides are TGTGCCTGGAGTGGGGGCCTCGAAGAGACCCAGTACTTC. It yields the protein CAWSGGLEETQYF. The J gene is TRBJ2-5, the V gene TRBV30, with a weak D call TRBD1 (5 bases). The CDR3 consists of 13 residues. Germline V gives CDR1 GTSNPN, CDR2 SVGIG (reference sequence). Trimming removed 1 base at V and 3 bases at J, with 9 bases between.